Described below is a single T cell receptor beta chain sequence and its context. The CDR3 is 13 residues long. With V trimmed by 0 bases and J by 4 bases, 0 bases remained unmatched. CDR1 is SGHDT and CDR2 is YYEEEE in the germline V gene. The sample is drawn from a study of blood T cell repertoires in COVID-19. Original methodology: Reference gene primer amplification gave nucleated cell count estimates. TCRdb's table, derived via immunoSEQ multiplex PCR, lists solely in-frame clones and lacks some. Clone size and the V and J calls come from that table; the DNA yielded D and trimming. The profile shows under 200,000 clones, about 88% of them singletons.

Sequenced material: peripheral blood. V and J are TRBV5-6 and TRBJ2-7; 8 nucleotides agree with TRBD1. The sequence came from a man aged 45-65 years who had recovered from COVID-19. The DNA of the CDR3 is TGTGCCAGCAGCTTGGGGACAGGGTACGAGCAGTACTTC. It yields the protein CASSLGTGYEQYF.